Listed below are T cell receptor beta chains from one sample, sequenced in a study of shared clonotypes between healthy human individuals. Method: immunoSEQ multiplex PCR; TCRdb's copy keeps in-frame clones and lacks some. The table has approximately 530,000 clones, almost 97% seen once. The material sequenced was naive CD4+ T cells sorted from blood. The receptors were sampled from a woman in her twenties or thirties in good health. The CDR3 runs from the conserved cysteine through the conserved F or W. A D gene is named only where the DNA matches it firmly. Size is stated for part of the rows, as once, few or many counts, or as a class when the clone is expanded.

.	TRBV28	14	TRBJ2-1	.	TGTGCCAGCAGTTCAGGGGGGGGTTACAATGAGCAGTTCTTC	CASSSGGGYNEQFF
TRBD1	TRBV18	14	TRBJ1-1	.	TGTGCCAGCTCATTGCCAGGGGGCGATACTGAAGCTTTCTTT	CASSLPGGDTEAFF
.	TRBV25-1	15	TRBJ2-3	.	TGTGCCAGCAGTCGCGATATGGGCCCCACAGATACGCAGTATTTT	CASSRDMGPTDTQYF
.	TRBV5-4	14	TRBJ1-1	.	TGTGCCAGCAGCTCCAGGGCGTTTGGCACTGAAGCTTTCTTT	CASSSRAFGTEAFF
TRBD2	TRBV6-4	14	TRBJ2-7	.	TGTGCCATCCCCACTAGCGGGAGTCTCTACGAGCAGTACTTC	CAIPTSGSLYEQYF
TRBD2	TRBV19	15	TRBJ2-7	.	TGTGCCAGTAGTATATGGGCGGGAGAGACCTCCGAGCAGTACTTC	CASSIWAGETSEQYF
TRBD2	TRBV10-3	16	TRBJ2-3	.	TGTGCCATCAGTGACAGACTAGCGGGAGTAGCAGATACGCAGTATTTT	CAISDRLAGVADTQYF
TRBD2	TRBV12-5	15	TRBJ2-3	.	TGTGCTAGTGCCCCGGGACTAGCGGGCACAGATACGCAGTATTTT	CASAPGLAGTDTQYF
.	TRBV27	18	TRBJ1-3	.	TGTGCCAGCACTATTTCAAGACAGCAATATCCCTCTGGAAACACCATATATTTT	CASTISRQQYPSGNTIYF
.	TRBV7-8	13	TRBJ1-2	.	TGTGCCAGCAGCTCGCAGGGGCCCGGGGGCTACACCTTC	CASSSQGPGGYTF
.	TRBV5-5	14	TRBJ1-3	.	TGTGCCAGCAGCTTGACTTGGGGAGGAAACACCATATATTTT	CASSLTWGGNTIYF
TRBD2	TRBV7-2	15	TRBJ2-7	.	TGTGCCAGCCGAGGGAGGGAAGTAGCCCCCTACGAGCAGTACTTC	CASRGREVAPYEQYF
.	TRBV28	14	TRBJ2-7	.	TGTGCCAGCAGTCAGCAACCCTCCCCCTACGAGCAGTACTTC	CASSQQPSPYEQYF
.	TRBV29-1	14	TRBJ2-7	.	TGCAGCGTGAAAGGGGGGGCTAGCGTCTACGAGCAGTACTTC	CSVKGGASVYEQYF
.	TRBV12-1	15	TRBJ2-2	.	TGTGCCAGCAGCTTATTAGGACTAGTAGGTGGGGAGCTGTTTTTT	CASSLLGLVGGELFF
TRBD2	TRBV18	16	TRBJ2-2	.	TGTGCCAGCTCACCGAGGACTAGCGAGAACACCGGGGAGCTGTTTTTT	CASSPRTSENTGELFF
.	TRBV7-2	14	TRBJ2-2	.	TGTGCCAGCAGCTTCGGACTTAACACCGGGGAGCTGTTTTTT	CASSFGLNTGELFF
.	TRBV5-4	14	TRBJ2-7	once	TGTGCCAGCAGCCAGGGTGGGCCATCCTACGAGCAGTACTTC	CASSQGGPSYEQYF
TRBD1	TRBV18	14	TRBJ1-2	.	TGTGCCAGCTCACCATCGGGCAGGGGGAATGGCTACACCTTC	CASSPSGRGNGYTF
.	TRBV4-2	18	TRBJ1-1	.	TGTGCCAGCAGCCAAGGTCCCTTGGACGGCCTCATGAACACTGAAGCTTTCTTT	CASSQGPLDGLMNTEAFF
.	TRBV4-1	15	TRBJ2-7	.	TGCGCCAGCAGCCAATTTTTTTCGGGGAACTACGAGCAGTACTTC	CASSQFFSGNYEQYF
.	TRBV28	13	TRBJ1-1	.	TGTGCCAGCACCAATTGGAAGGAGGGTGAAGCTTTCTTT	CASTNWKEGEAFF
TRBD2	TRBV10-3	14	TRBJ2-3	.	TGTGCCATCAGTGCACTAGCGGGAGTAGATACGCAGTATTTT	CAISALAGVDTQYF
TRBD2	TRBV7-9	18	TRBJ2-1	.	TGTGCCAGCAGCGGGCGGGCCCGTGCTAGCGGTCAGGACAATGAGCAGTTCTTC	CASSGRARASGQDNEQFF
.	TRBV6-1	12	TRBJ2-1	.	TGTGCCAGCGCCCGAGGGCGCGATGAGCAGTTCTTC	CASARGRDEQFF
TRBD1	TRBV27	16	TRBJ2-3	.	TGTGCCAGCAGTTTAGGAGTTGGACAGGGGACAGATACGCAGTATTTT	CASSLGVGQGTDTQYF
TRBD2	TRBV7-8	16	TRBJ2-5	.	TGTGCCAGCAGCTGGGCCGGGACTAGAGGTTGGGAGACCCAGTACTTC	CASSWAGTRGWETQYF
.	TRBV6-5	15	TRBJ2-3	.	TGTGCCAGCAGTTATCGGGACACCGGCACAGATACGCAGTATTTT	CASSYRDTGTDTQYF
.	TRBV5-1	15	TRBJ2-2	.	TGCGCCAGCAGCTTGGGACAGTGGAACACCGGGGAGCTGTTTTTT	CASSLGQWNTGELFF
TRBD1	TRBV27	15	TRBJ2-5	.	TGTGCCAGCACTGTCTCAGGGGGAGAGCCGGAGACCCAGTACTTC	CASTVSGGEPETQYF